The 27 T cell receptor beta chains reported below all come from one sample, sequenced in a study of tumor-infiltrating lymphocytes in primary liver carcinoma. Total RNA amounting to roughly 480 ng was the source from which TCR beta cDNA was made with a constant-region primer. Researchers made the TCR beta libraries by running three nested multiplex PCR rounds with slightly modified ARM-PCR. Investigators reported that the first two PCR rounds, at around 10 cycles each, used TRBV1-TRBV30 forward primers with a C-beta reverse primer. TCRdb processed the multiplex PCR reads anew with MiXCR; each CDR3 protein has one entry. The profile shows hundreds of thousands of distinct CDR3 sequences, around three fifths of them singletons. The source of the blood RNA was unsorted whole blood, and germline DNA was extracted as well. The sample comprised peripheral blood. All receptors come from a woman aged 25 to 39 with primary liver carcinoma and hepatitis B virus infection.

The rearrangement joins TRBV4-3 to TRBJ2-1; TRBD1 agrees at 7 bases. J gave up 7 bases and V 3 bases, and 6 bases lay outside the gene matches. Germline assignment: CDR1 LGHNA and CDR2 YSLEER. CDR3 length: 14 residues. CDR3 nucleotides: TGCGCCAGCAGCCAGGACAGGATGGGGAATGAGCAGTTCTTC. Amino acids: CASSQDRMGNEQFF.

As regards this clonotype: At one end, the junction sequence differs from germline, possibly due to a read error. This chain uses TRBV11-2 with TRBJ1-1; D is perhaps TRBD1 (6 bases). Germline V CDR1 and CDR2: SGHAT, FQNNGV. This CDR3 contains 15 residues. The CDR3 reads CASSLEAGGLTEASF. CDR3 nucleotide sequence: TGTGCCAGCAGCTTAGAGGCCGGGGGCCTCACTGAAGCTTCCTTT.

A note on this clonotype: A read error may be the cause here, since a much bigger clone is one base away. The chain is built from TRBV6-5 and TRBJ1-1; D possibly corresponds to TRBD1 (6 bases). Germline lookup yields CDR1 MNHEY and CDR2 SVGAGI. The CDR3 extends over 15 amino acids. CDR3 residues: CASSYAGGSITEVFF. The CDR3 region has the DNA TGTGCCAGCAGTTACGCCGGGGGCTCGATCACTGAAGTTTTCTTT.

In the case of this clonotype: One base away lies a much larger clone, so this may be a sequencing read error. The chain recombines TRBV29-1 with TRBJ2-2; D is unresolved. Between the trimmed V and J ends, which lost 5 bases and 8 bases, there was a span of 12 bases. The CDR3 extends over 12 amino acids. Germline V gives CDR1 SQVTM, CDR2 ANQGSEA. The CDR3 DNA sequence: TGCAGCGTTCAAACTCGGCTTGGGGAGCTGTTTTTT. It encodes CSVQTRLGELFF.

This clonotype was observed at least ten times. The chain has TRBV12-3 or TRBV12-4 and TRBJ2-3; D not certain. The CDR3 consists of 14 residues. V was shortened by 3 bases and J by 0 bases, with 7 bases between the two germline ends. The CDR3 here is CASSFGGSTDTQYF. DNA for the CDR3: TGTGCCAGCAGTTTCGGTGGTAGCACAGATACGCAGTATTTT.

This clonotype was picked up many times. This chain links TRBV6-2 or TRBV6-3 with TRBJ2-1; a possible D gene is TRBD1 (5 bases). V shed 2 bases and J shed 1 base, with 12 bases lying between them. Germline V CDR1 and CDR2: MNHEY, SVGEGT. The CDR3 has 16 residues. The CDR3 loop reads CASSYGAAGSYNEQFF. CDR3 coding DNA: TGTGCCAGCAGTTACGGCGCAGCAGGGTCCTACAATGAGCAGTTCTTC.

A word on this clonotype: Compared with germline, one end of the junction differs, possibly owing to a read error. The V gene is TRBV28, the J gene TRBJ2-2; a possible D gene is TRBD2 (6 bases). The germline gives CDR1 MDHEN, CDR2 SYDVKM. The length of the CDR3 is 14 residues. The CDR3 is CATGESPNTGGLFF. The CDR3 DNA reads as TGTGCTACCGGGGAGTCACCCAACACCGGGGGGCTGTTTTTT.

A note on this clonotype: One junction end disagrees with the germline gene, perhaps due to a read error. The chain has TRBV11-2 and TRBJ2-7; perhaps TRBD1 as D (5 bases). From germline, CDR1 is SGHAT and CDR2 FQNNGV. The length of the CDR3 is 15 residues. This CDR3 reads CASNWTDTLSYGQYF. CDR3 DNA: TGTGCCAGCAACTGGACGGACACCCTATCCTACGGGCAGTACTTC.

As regards this clonotype: A much more abundant neighbour one base away suggests this may be a read error. The chain employs TRBV11-2 and TRBJ2-1; 7 bases are shared with TRBD2. The CDR3 length is 17 residues. V was clipped by 0 bases and J by 2 bases; unmatched bases: 7. CDR1 and CDR2 from the germline V gene are SGHAT and FQNNGV. CDR3 sequence: CASSLDRAGITYNEQFF. CDR3 sequence (DNA): TGTGCCAGCAGCTTAGATCGAGCGGGAATTACCTACAATGAGCAGTTCTTC.

Points on this clonotype: A much larger clone sits a single nucleotide away, making a read error possible. V gene TRBV5-6 combines with J gene TRBJ1-2; D ambiguous. V lost 0 bases to trimming and J lost 5 bases, with 11 bases between them. CDR3 length: 14 amino acids. The germline V gene encodes CDR1 SGHDT and CDR2 YYEEEE. The CDR3 DNA is TGTGCCAGCAGCTTGGAAGGATATCGGTATGGCTACACCTTC. It translates to CASSLEGYRYGYTF.

For this clonotype: No conserved phenylalanine or tryptophan is present at the end of the CDR3, so a read error is the likely explanation. DNA for the CDR3: TGTGCCAGCAGCTTACAAGGGGCGGTCACAGATACGCAGTATCCT. Residues: CASSLQGAVTDTQYP. The chain carries TRBV11-2 and TRBJ2-3, with D tentatively TRBD1 (5 bases). V lost 2 bases to trimming and J lost 2 bases, with 11 bases between them. The CDR3 length is 15 residues. Germline assignment: CDR1 SGHAT and CDR2 FQNNGV.

Worth noting for this clonotype: A much larger clone differs by one base, so this may be a read error. The V and J genes are TRBV6-1 and TRBJ2-5; D is unresolved. Germline V gene data show CDR1 as MNHNS and CDR2 as SASEGT. The CDR3 runs 14 residues. The CDR3 sequence is CVSSPPATEETQYF. The CDR3 DNA sequence: TGTGTCAGCAGTCCCCCCGCGACGGAAGAGACCCAGTACTTC.

This clonotype was picked up many times. The V and J genes are TRBV12-3 or TRBV12-4 and TRBJ1-2; tentatively, D is TRBD1 (6 bases). The length of the CDR3 is 15 residues. V gave up 5 bases and J gave up 4 bases, with 17 bases separating them. CDR3 nucleotide sequence: TGTGCCAGCAGTCCCCCGGGACTCAGGGGCTATGGCTACACCTTC. As protein: CASSPPGLRGYGYTF.

This clonotype was counted at least ten times. The chain couples TRBV11-3 to TRBJ2-7; D possibly corresponds to TRBD2 (6 bases). Trimming shortened V by 2 bases and J by 3 bases, and 14 bases separated the two germline ends. The CDR3 contains 15 residues. Per germline, CDR1 SGHNT and CDR2 YENEEA. CDR3 nucleotide sequence: TGTGCCAGCAGCTTATTCCCCGGGAGTAGCTACGAGCAGTACTTC. Residues: CASSLFPGSSYEQYF.

This clonotype was detected a few times. The rearrangement uses TRBV12-3 or TRBV12-4 and TRBJ2-7, with TRBD1 as a possible D gene (6 bases). V lost 4 bases to trimming and J lost 3 bases, with 16 bases between them. The CDR3 consists of 15 residues. The CDR3 coding sequence is TGTGCCAGCAGTTGGAGGACAGAAATCTTCTACGAGCAGTACTTC. Amino acids: CASSWRTEIFYEQYF.

As to this clonotype: An end of the junction differs from the germline gene, which may be a read error. The chain employs TRBV4-1 and TRBJ2-5; D might be TRBD2 (5 bases). Looked up from germline, CDR1 is MGHRA and CDR2 is YSYEKL. This CDR3 region has 15 residues. This CDR3 is CASSQDVRAGETRYF. The CDR3 DNA follows: TGCGCCAGCAGCCAAGATGTCCGGGCTGGGGAGACCCGGTACTTC.

Concerning this clonotype itself: Here the CDR3 omits its conserved ending phenylalanine or tryptophan, so a read error is the likely source. This sequence joins TRBV6-2 or TRBV6-3 and TRBJ2-7; D perhaps matches TRBD2 (6 bases). Germline values: CDR1 MNHEY, CDR2 SVGEGT. The CDR3 runs to 13 residues. V lost 6 bases and J lost 3, with 12 bases in between. The CDR3: CASSRLVLYEQYL. CDR3 DNA: TGTGCCAGCAGCAGACTAGTCCTCTACGAGCAGTACCTC.

The rearrangement joins TRBV28 to TRBJ2-7; TRBD2 agrees at 8 bases. With V trimmed by 6 bases and J by 2 bases, 9 bases remained unmatched. The CDR3 consists of 15 residues. Germline CDR1 MDHEN, CDR2 SYDVKM. The CDR3 nucleotides are TGTGCCAGCAGATCTGCCGTAGCGGGACCCTACGAGCAGTACTTC. Its translation: CASRSAVAGPYEQYF.

This clonotype was seen many times. The chain uses TRBV11-1 and TRBJ2-5; D is uncertain. Trimming removed 4 bases from V and 6 bases from J, with 15 bases in between. In germline, CDR1 is SGHAT, CDR2 FQDESV (reference sequence). The CDR3 loop spans 14 amino acids. CDR3 residues: CASSSDLEIKTQYF. The CDR3 nucleotides read TGTGCCAGCAGCTCCGACCTGGAGATTAAGACCCAGTACTTC.

In this sample, this clonotype turned up many times. V usage is TRBV11-2 and J usage is TRBJ2-1; 8 nucleotides agree with TRBD1. This CDR3 region has 17 residues. J was trimmed by 1 base and V by 5 bases; bases with no gene match: 10. Germline V gene lookup returns CDR1 SGHAT and CDR2 FQNNGV. The CDR3 nucleotides are TGTGCCAGCAGCCTCTACTACACAGGGGGATCCTACAATGAGCAGTTCTTC. Translated: CASSLYYTGGSYNEQFF.

This clonotype occurred a few times. The chain combines TRBV4-1 with TRBJ2-5; D is unresolved. Germline V gives CDR1 MGHRA, CDR2 YSYEKL. V dropped 3 bases and J dropped 4 bases, with 12 bases sitting between them. CDR3 length: 14 residues. The CDR3 DNA reads as TGCGCCAGCAGCCATGGGGTGTCTCGAGAGACCCAGTACTTC. Amino acids: CASSHGVSRETQYF.

Details on this clonotype: In this CDR3 the conserved last residue, phenylalanine or tryptophan, is missing, so a read error is likely. The gene calls are TRBV5-1 and TRBJ2-5; D might be TRBD2 (5 bases). Germline lookup yields CDR1 SGHRS and CDR2 YFSETQ. This CDR3 has 15 residues. Trimming removed 4 bases at V and 9 bases at J, with 22 bases between. The CDR3 DNA reads as TGCGCCAGCAGCGAAAGGACCAGCCGCGGGTATGCCCAGTACCTC. Its translation is CASSERTSRGYAQYL.

Note on this clonotype: This may stem from a read error, because a much larger clone lies one nucleotide away. The CDR3 here is CSIVLAGGYEQYF. The CDR3 region has the DNA TGCAGCATTGTACTAGCGGGGGGTTACGAGCAGTACTTC. J is TRBJ2-7 and V is TRBV29-1; TRBD2 aligns across 12 bases. V was clipped by 8 bases and J by 4 bases; unmatched bases: 6. The germline V gene encodes CDR1 SQVTM and CDR2 ANQGSEA. The length of the CDR3 is 13 residues.

Regarding this clonotype: At one of its ends the junction is not consistent with the germline gene, which may arise from a read error. The J gene is TRBJ2-6, the V gene TRBV11-2, with 8 bases matching TRBD2. The CDR3 consists of 17 residues. CDR1 and CDR2 (germline): SGHAT, FQNNGV. CDR3 sequence: CVSSSPRLALRANVLTF. The CDR3 DNA sequence: TGTGTCAGCAGCTCCCCCCGACTAGCGCTTAGGGCCAACGTCCTGACTTTC.

To note about this clonotype: The junction departs from germline at one end; a sequencing error may be responsible. The J gene is TRBJ1-3, the V gene TRBV5-5; no firm D call. This CDR3 comprises 16 residues. Germline V gene sequence: CDR1 SGHKS, CDR2 YYEKEE (reference sequence). DNA of the CDR3: TGTGCCAGCAGCTTGGAGCGGGTTGCAACTGGAAACATCATATATTTT. It is translated as CASSLERVATGNIIYF.

On this clonotype: It may be a read error: a sequence one base away is much more abundant. J is TRBJ2-7 and V is TRBV29-1; D call uncertain. Germline V gene lookup returns CDR1 SQVTM and CDR2 ANQGSEA. The CDR3 consists of 15 residues. Trimming stripped 6 bases from V and 0 bases from J, with 18 bases between. CDR3 coding DNA: TGCAGCGTCAGACCCCTGGCGGCTATCTCCTACGAGCAGTACTTC. Its translation: CSVRPLAAISYEQYF.

This clonotype was picked up many times. The chain joins TRBV6-5 to TRBJ2-4; D is possibly TRBD1 or TRBD2 (7 bases each). The CDR3 runs to 16 residues. V was trimmed by 6 bases and J by 3 bases, leaving 18 bases between them. In germline, CDR1 is MNHEY, CDR2 SVGAGI. CDR3 loop: CASSRQGGSGKNIQYF. The DNA of the CDR3 is TGTGCCAGCAGCCGACAGGGAGGGTCCGGCAAAAACATTCAGTACTTC.